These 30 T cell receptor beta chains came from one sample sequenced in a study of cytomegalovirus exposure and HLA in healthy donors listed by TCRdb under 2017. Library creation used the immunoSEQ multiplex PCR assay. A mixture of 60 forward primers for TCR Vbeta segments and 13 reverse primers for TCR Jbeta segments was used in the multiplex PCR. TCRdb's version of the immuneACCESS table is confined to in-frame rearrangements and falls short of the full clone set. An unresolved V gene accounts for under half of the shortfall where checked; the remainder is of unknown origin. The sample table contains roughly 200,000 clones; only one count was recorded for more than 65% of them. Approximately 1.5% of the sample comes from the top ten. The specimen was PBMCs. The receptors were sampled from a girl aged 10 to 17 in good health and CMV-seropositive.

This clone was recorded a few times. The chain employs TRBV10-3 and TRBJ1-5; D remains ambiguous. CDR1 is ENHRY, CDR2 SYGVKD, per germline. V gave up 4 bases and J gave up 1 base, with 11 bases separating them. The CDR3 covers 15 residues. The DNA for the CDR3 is TGTGCCATCAGTGGAGGGAATCGGAGCAATCAGCCCCAGCATTTT. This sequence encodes CAISGGNRSNQPQHF.

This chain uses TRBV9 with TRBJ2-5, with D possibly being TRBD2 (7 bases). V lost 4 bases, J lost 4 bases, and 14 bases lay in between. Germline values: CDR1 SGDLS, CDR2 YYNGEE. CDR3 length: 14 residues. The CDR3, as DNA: TGTGCCAGCAGCACCCCGGGGGGCACAGAGACCCAGTACTTC. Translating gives CASSTPGGTETQYF.

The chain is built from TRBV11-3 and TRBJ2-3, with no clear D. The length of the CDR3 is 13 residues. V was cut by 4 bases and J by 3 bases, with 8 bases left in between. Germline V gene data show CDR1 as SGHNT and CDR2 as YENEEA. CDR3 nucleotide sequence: TGTGCCAGCAGCTCCGCAGTGACAGATACGCAGTATTTT. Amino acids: CASSSAVTDTQYF.

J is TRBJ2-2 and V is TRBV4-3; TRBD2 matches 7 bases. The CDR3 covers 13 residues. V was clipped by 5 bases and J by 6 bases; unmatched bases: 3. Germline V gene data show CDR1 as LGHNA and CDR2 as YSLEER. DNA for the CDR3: TGCGCCAGCAGCGCACGGGGGGCCGGGGAGCTGTTTTTT. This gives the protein CASSARGAGELFF.

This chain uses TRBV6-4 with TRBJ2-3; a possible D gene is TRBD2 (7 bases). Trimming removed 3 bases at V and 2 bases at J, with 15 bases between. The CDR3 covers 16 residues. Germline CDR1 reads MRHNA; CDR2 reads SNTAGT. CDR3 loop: CASSESAGAITDTQYF. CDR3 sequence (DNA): TGTGCCAGCAGTGAATCCGCGGGGGCCATCACAGATACGCAGTATTTT.

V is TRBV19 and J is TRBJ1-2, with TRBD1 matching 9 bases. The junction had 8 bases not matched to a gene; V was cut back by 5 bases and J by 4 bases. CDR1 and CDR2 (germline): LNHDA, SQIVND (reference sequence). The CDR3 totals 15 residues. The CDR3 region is CASSPQGQGIYGYTF. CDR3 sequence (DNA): TGTGCCAGTAGTCCACAGGGACAGGGAATCTATGGCTACACCTTC.

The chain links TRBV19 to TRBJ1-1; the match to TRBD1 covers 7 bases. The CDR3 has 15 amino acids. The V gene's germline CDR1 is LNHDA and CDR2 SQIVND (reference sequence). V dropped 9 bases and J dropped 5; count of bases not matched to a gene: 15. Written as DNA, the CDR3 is TGTGCCAGCGGAGACAGGGTTTTAATGGGGACTGAAGCTTTCTTT. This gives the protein CASGDRVLMGTEAFF.

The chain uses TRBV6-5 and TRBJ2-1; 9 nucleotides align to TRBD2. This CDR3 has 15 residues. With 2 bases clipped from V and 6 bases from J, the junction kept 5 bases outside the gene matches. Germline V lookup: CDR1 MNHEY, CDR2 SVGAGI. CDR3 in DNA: TGTGCCAGCAGTTACGGAGCGGGGGGACCCAATGAGCAGTTCTTC. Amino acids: CASSYGAGGPNEQFF.

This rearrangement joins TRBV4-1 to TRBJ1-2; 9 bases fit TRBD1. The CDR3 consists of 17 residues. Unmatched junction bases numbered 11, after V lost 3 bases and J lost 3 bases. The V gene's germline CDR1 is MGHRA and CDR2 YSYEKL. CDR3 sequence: CASSQSTGGAKDYGYTF. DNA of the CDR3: TGCGCCAGCAGCCAGAGCACAGGGGGCGCGAAGGACTATGGCTACACCTTC.

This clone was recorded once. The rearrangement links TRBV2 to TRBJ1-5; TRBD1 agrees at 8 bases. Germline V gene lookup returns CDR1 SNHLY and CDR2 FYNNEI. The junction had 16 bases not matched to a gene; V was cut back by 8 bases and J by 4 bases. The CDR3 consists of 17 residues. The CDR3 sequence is CASVEGDRNLWNQPQHF. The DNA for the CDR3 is TGTGCCAGCGTGGAAGGGGACAGGAATCTTTGGAATCAGCCCCAGCATTTT.

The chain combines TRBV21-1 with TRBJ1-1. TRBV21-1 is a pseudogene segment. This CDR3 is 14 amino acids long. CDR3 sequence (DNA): TGTGCCAGCGGTCAGGAGGATGGTAACACTGAAGCTTTCTTT. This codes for CASGQEDGNTEAFF.

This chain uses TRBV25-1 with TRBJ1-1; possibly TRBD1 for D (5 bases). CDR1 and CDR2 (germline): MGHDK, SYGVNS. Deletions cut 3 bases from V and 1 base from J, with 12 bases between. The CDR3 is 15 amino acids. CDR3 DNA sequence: TGTGCCAGCAGTGACCCCGGGGGGGGGAACACTGAAGCTTTCTTT. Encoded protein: CASSDPGGGNTEAFF.

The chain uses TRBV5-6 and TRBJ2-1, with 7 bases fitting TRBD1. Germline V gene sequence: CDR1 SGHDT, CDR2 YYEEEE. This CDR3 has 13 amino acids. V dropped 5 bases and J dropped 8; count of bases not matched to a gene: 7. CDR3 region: CASRLPQGDEQFF. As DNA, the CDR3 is TGTGCCAGCAGGCTGCCGCAGGGGGATGAGCAGTTCTTC.

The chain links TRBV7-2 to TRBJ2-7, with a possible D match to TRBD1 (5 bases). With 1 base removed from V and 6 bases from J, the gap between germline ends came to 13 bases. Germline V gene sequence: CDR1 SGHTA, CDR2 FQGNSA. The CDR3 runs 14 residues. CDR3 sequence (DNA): TGTGCCAGCAGCTTAGAAGGTTCCAGGGCCGAGCAGTACTTC. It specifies CASSLEGSRAEQYF.

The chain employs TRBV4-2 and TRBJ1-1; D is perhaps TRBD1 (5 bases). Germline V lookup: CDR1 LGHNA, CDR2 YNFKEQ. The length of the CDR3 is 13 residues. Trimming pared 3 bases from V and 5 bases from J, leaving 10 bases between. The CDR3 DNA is TGTGCCAGCAGCCAGTCCGGGGGGACTGAAGCTTTCTTT. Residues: CASSQSGGTEAFF.

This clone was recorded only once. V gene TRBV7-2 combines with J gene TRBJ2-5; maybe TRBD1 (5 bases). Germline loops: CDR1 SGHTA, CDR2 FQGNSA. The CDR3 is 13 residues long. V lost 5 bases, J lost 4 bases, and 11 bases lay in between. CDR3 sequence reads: CASSRDRGETQYF. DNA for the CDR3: TGTGCCAGCAGCAGAGACAGAGGAGAGACCCAGTACTTC.

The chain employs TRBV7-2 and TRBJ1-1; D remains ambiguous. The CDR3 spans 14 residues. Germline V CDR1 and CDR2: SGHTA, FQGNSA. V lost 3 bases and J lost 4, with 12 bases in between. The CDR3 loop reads CASSFRGESTEAFF. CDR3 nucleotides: TGTGCCAGCAGCTTTCGCGGTGAGAGCACTGAAGCTTTCTTT.

CDR3: CASSLEAATSYEQYF. The CDR3 nucleotides are TGTGCCAGCAGCTTAGAGGCGGCAACCTCCTACGAGCAGTACTTC. The chain links TRBV11-2 to TRBJ2-7, with D unresolved. Germline V lookup: CDR1 SGHAT, CDR2 FQNNGV. The CDR3 is made up of 15 amino acids. V lost 0 bases to trimming and J lost 0 bases, with 9 bases between them.

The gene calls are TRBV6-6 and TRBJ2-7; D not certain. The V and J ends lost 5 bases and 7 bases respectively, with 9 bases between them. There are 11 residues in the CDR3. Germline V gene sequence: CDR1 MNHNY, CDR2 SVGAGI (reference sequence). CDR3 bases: TGTGCCAGCAGTCCCCAGGCGGAGCAGTACTTC. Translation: CASSPQAEQYF.

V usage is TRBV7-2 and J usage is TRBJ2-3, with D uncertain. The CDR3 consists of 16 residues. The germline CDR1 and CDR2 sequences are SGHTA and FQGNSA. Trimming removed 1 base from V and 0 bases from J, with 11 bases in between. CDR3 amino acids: CASSLGPVGSTDTQYF. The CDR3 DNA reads TGTGCCAGCAGCTTAGGGCCAGTCGGGAGCACAGATACGCAGTATTTT.

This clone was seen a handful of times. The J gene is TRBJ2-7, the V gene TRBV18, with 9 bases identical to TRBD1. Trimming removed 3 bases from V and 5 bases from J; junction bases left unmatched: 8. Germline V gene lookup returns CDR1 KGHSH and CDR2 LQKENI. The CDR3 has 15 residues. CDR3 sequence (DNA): TGTGCCAGCTCACCGCGGGACAGGGATAGCGACGAGCAGTACTTC. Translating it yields CASSPRDRDSDEQYF. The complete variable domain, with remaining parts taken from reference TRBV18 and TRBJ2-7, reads NAGVMQNPRHLVRRRGQEARLRCSPMKGHSHVYWYRQLPEEGLKFMVYLQKENIIDESGMPKERFSAEFPKEGPSILRIQQVVRGDSAAYFCASSPRDRDSDEQYFGPGTRLTVT.

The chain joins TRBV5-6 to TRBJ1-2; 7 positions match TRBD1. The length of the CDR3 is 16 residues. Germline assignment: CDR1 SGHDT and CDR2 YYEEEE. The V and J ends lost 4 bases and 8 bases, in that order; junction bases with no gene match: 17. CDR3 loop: CASSRRQGPRGSGYTF. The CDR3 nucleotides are TGTGCCAGCAGCCGACGACAGGGCCCCAGGGGCAGCGGCTACACCTTC. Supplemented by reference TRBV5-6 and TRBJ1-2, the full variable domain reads DAGVTQSPTHLIKTRGQQVTLRCSPKSGHDTVSWYQQALGQGPQFIFQYYEEEERQRGNFPDRFSGHQFPNYSSELNVNALLLGDSALYLCASSRRQGPRGSGYTFGSGTRLTVV.

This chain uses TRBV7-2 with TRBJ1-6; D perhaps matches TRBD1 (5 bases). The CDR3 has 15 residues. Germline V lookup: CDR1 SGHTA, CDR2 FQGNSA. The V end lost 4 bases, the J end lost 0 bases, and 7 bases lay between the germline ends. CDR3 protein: CASSSDSSYNSPLHF. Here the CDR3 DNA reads TGTGCCAGCAGCTCCGACAGCTCCTATAATTCACCCCTCCACTTT.

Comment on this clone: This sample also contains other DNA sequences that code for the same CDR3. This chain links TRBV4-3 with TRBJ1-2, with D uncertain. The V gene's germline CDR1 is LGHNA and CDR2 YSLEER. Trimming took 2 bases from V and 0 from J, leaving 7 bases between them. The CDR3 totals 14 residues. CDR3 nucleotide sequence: TGCGCCAGCAGCCAATTCTCAGCTAACTATGGCTACACCTTC. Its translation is CASSQFSANYGYTF.

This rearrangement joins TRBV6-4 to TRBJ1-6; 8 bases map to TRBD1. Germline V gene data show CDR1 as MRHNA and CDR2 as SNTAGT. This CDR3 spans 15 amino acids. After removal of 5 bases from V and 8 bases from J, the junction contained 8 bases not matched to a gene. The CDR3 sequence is CASSRSGGSDSPLHF. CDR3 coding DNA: TGTGCCAGCAGTCGTTCAGGGGGCAGCGATTCACCCCTCCACTTT.

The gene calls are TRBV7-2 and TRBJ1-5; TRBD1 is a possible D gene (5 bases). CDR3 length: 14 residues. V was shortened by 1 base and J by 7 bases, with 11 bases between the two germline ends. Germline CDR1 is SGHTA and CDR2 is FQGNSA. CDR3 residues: CASSLVGEGQPQHF. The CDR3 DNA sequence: TGTGCCAGCAGCTTAGTGGGGGAGGGGCAGCCCCAGCATTTT.

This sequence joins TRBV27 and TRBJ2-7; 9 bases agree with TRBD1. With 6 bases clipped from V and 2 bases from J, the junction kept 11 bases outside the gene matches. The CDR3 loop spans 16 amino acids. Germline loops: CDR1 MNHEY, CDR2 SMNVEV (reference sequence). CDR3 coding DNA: TGTGCCAGCAGCCTCCTCGGGGACAGGGTACCCTACGAGCAGTACTTC. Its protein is CASSLLGDRVPYEQYF.

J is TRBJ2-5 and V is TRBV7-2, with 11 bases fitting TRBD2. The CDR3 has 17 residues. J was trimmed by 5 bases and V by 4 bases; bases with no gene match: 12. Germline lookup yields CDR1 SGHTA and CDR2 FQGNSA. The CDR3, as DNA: TGTGCCAGCAGCTGGGGGGCTAGCGGGGGGTACTTGGAGACCCAGTACTTC. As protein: CASSWGASGGYLETQYF.

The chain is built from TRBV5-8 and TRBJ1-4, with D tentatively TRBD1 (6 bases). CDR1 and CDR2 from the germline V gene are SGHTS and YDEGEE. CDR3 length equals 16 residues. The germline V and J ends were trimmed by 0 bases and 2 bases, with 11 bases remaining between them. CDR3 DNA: TGTGCCAGCAGCTTGGATACAGGGCGGACTAATGAAAAACTGTTTTTT. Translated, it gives CASSLDTGRTNEKLFF. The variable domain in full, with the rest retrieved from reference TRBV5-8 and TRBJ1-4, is EAGVTQSPTHLIKTRGQQATLRCSPISGHTSVYWYQQALGLGLQFLLWYDEGEERNRGNFPPRFSGRQFPNYSSELNVNALELEDSALYLCASSLDTGRTNEKLFFGSGTQLSVL.

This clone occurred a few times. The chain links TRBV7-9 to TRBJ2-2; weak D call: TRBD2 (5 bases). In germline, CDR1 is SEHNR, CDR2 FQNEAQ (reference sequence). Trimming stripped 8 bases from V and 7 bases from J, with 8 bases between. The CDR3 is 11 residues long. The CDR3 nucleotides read TGTGCCAGCCTAGCCCACGGGGAGCTGTTTTTT. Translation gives CASLAHGELFF.